The 12 T cell receptor beta chains in this list originate from one sample, sequenced in a study of blood T cells in healthy people across ages. The second PCR ran about 6 to 12 cycles with a sample-barcoded 5' primer and J-beta primers. TCRdb reprocessed the 5' RACE reads with MiXCR, giving one entry per CDR3 protein. The table shows around 790,000 distinct CDR3 sequences, with 40% to 50% occurring only once. Input material: blood. These receptors came from a man between 60 and 75 years old in good health.

This clonotype showed up just once. This chain links TRBV7-3 with TRBJ1-2, with TRBD1 matching 11 bases. CDR3 length equals 17 residues. V lost 2 bases and J lost 7; bases outside the gene matches: 12. Germline lookup yields CDR1 SGHTA and CDR2 FQGTGA. CDR3: CASSLSHGGQGAPGYTF. CDR3 nucleotide sequence: TGTGCCAGCAGCTTATCCCACGGCGGACAGGGGGCGCCTGGCTACACCTTC.

The V call is TRBV6-2 or TRBV6-3, the J call TRBJ2-7; 12 nucleotides line up with TRBD2. The CDR3 extends over 17 amino acids. The germline V gene encodes CDR1 MNHEY and CDR2 SVGEGT. Trimming removed 7 bases from V and 0 bases from J; junction bases left unmatched: 10. CDR3 nucleotide sequence: TGTGCCAGCAACGGACTAGCGGGGTACAGCCTCTCCTACGAGCAGTACTTC. As protein: CASNGLAGYSLSYEQYF.

The CDR3 region is CASSFNQGEFYGYTF. CDR3 in DNA: TGTGCCAGCAGTTTTAATCAGGGGGAGTTCTATGGCTACACCTTC. The chain couples TRBV12-3 or TRBV12-4 to TRBJ1-2; 7 bases match TRBD1. The CDR3 is 15 amino acids. V lost 3 bases to trimming and J lost 4 bases; unmatched junction nucleotides: 8.

This clonotype was seen more than once but under ten times. The CDR3 protein is CASSYLQGKQETQYF. The DNA of the CDR3 is TGTGCCAGCAGTTACCTACAGGGGAAACAAGAGACCCAGTACTTC. The chain is built from TRBV6-5 and TRBJ2-5; 7 positions agree with TRBD1. CDR1 is MNHEY and CDR2 is SVGAGI in the germline V gene. The CDR3 contains 15 residues. Germline trimming cut 2 bases from V and 2 bases from J; bases unmatched to any gene: 5.

The chain employs TRBV20-1 and TRBJ1-1; perhaps TRBD1 as D (5 bases). Trimming removed 5 bases at V and 1 base at J, with 11 bases between. This CDR3 has 13 amino acids. Germline assignment: CDR1 DFQATT and CDR2 SNEGSKA (reference sequence). DNA of the CDR3: TGCAGTGCTGTAACCAGGGCGAACACTGAAGCTTTCTTT. Its translation is CSAVTRANTEAFF.

This clonotype has more than one count but fewer than ten. This rearrangement joins TRBV20-1 to TRBJ2-7; D remains ambiguous. The CDR3 has 13 amino acids. V lost 1 base and J lost 0, with 7 bases in between. Germline V CDR1 and CDR2: DFQATT, SNEGSKA (reference sequence). CDR3 coding DNA: TGCAGTGCTAGAGCGGTGAGCTCCTACGAGCAGTACTTC. It is translated as CSARAVSSYEQYF.

The rearrangement joins TRBV7-2 to TRBJ2-7; TRBD2 is a possible D gene (5 bases). Deletions cut 4 bases from V and 9 bases from J, with 13 bases between. Per germline, CDR1 SGHTA and CDR2 FQGNSA. The CDR3 length is 12 residues. CDR3 sequence reads: CASSSLGGRQYF. The CDR3 coding sequence is TGTGCCAGCAGCTCGTTGGGTGGGAGGCAGTACTTC.

This clonotype occurred a few times. The chain is built from TRBV20-1 and TRBJ2-1; D possibly uses TRBD1 or TRBD2 (5 bases each). Germline CDR1 reads DFQATT; CDR2 reads SNEGSKA (reference sequence). V lost 0 bases and J 5 bases, leaving 11 bases between the germline ends. The CDR3 contains 14 residues. CDR3 bases: TGCAGTGCTAGAGATGGGGGATATCACAATGAGCAGTTCTTC. Its protein is CSARDGGYHNEQFF.

This rearrangement joins TRBV9 to TRBJ2-5; no clear D gene. Trimming removed 4 bases from V and 1 base from J, with 11 bases in between. The CDR3 length is 14 residues. Germline V gene sequence: CDR1 SGDLS, CDR2 YYNGEE. CDR3 sequence: CASSRSLVQETQYF. DNA of the CDR3: TGTGCCAGCAGCCGATCACTCGTCCAAGAGACCCAGTACTTC. Looking up the rest from reference TRBV9 and TRBJ2-5 gives the full variable domain: DSGVTQTPKHLITATGQRVTLRCSPRSGDLSVYWYQQSLDQGLQFLIQYYNGEERAKGNILERFSAQQFPDLHSELNLSSLELGDSALYFCASSRSLVQETQYFGPGTRLLVL.

There are a few counts of this clonotype. The chain employs TRBV2 and TRBJ2-7; 8 nucleotides align to TRBD1. Germline loops: CDR1 SNHLY, CDR2 FYNNEI. There are 15 residues in the CDR3. J was trimmed by 2 bases and V by 6 bases; bases with no gene match: 9. This chain's CDR3 is CASRRDRQPTYEQYF. In DNA form, the CDR3 reads TGTGCCAGCAGACGGGACAGGCAACCCACCTACGAGCAGTACTTC.

This clonotype was picked up a small number of times. The chain employs TRBV20-1 and TRBJ2-7, with TRBD2 identical over 9 bases. V gave up 3 bases and J gave up 2 bases; unmatched junction bases: 5. Germline V CDR1 and CDR2: DFQATT, SNEGSKA (reference sequence). The CDR3 extends over 14 amino acids. Written as DNA, the CDR3 is TGCAGTGCTAGGATGCAGCGGGGGGCCTACGAGCAGTACTTC. This codes for CSARMQRGAYEQYF.

The CDR3 here is CASSPSLGISYEQYF. The DNA for the CDR3 is TGTGCCAGCAGCCCTTCCCTAGGGATATCCTACGAGCAGTACTTC. V is TRBV5-5 and J is TRBJ2-7, with D hard to call. The CDR3 is 15 amino acids. V was shortened by 4 bases and J by 1 base, with 15 bases between the two germline ends. Germline CDR1 is SGHKS and CDR2 is YYEKEE (reference sequence).